This T cell receptor (beta chain) was documented in a study of T cell responses to AZD1222 COVID-19 vaccine. Across the study: Timing groups of about 4 and about 12 weeks for second doses were pooled. Overall study results and limits: CD4 TCRs linked to vaccination spanned spike, dominating at 160-218 and 743-854. Targeting of unmutated variant regions was reportedly seen in nearly half of spike-specific TCRs.

CDR3 length equals 19 residues. V was shortened by 3 bases and J by 4 bases, with 28 bases between the two germline ends. The V gene's germline CDR1 is SGHRS and CDR2 YFSETQ. As regards this clone: The antigen remains unidentified.

Assay: immunoSEQ multiplex PCR; the TCRdb copy retains only in-frame clones and omits some. The table has more than 100,000 clones, around 86% seen once. The genes are TRBV5-1 and TRBJ1-2; D is possibly TRBD1 (5 bases). This receptor was identified in an adult in good health. The sample consisted of peripheral blood, taken on day 0 of AZD1222 vaccination. The CDR3 region is CASSYLRNQGRGMVYGYTF. Written as DNA, the CDR3 is TGCGCCAGCAGCTACCTACGAAACCAGGGTCGTGGTATGGTCTATGGCTACACCTTC. Filled out from reference TRBV5-1 and TRBJ1-2, the complete variable domain reads KAGVTQTPRYLIKTRGQQVTLSCSPISGHRSVSWYQQTPGQGLQFLFEYFSETQRNKGNFPGRFSGRQFSNSRSEMNVSTLELGDSALYLCASSYLRNQGRGMVYGYTFGSGTRLTVV.